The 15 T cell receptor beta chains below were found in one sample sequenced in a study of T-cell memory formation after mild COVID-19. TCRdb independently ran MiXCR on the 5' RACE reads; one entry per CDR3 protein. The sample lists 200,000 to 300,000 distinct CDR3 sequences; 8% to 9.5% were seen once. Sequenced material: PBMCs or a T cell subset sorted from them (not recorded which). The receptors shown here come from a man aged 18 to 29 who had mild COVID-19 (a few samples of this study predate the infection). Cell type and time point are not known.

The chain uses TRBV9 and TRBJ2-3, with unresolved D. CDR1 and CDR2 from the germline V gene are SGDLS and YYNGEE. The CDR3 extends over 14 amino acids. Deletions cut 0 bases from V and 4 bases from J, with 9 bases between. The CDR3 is CASSVGPVSDTQYF. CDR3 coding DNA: TGTGCCAGCAGCGTAGGGCCAGTATCAGATACGCAGTATTTT.

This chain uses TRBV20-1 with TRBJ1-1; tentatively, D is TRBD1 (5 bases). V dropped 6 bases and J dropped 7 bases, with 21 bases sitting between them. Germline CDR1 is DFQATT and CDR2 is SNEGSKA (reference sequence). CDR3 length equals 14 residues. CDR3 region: CSADRTGSSIEAFF. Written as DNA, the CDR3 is TGCAGTGCGGACCGAACAGGCTCATCAATTGAAGCTTTCTTT.

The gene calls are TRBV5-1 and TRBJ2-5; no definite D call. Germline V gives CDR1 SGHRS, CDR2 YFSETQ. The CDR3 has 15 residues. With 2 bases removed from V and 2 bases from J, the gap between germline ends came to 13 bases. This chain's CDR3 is CASSFQDIRQETQYF. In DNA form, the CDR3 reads TGCGCCAGCAGCTTTCAAGACATCCGGCAAGAGACCCAGTACTTC.

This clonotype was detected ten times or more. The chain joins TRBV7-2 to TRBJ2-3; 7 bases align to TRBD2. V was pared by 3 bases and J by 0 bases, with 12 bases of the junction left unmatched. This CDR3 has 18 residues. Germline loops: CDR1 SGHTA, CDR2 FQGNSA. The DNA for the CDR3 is TGTGCCAGCAGCTTGGGTCCTAGCGGTCCTCTTAGCACAGATACGCAGTATTTT. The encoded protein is CASSLGPSGPLSTDTQYF.

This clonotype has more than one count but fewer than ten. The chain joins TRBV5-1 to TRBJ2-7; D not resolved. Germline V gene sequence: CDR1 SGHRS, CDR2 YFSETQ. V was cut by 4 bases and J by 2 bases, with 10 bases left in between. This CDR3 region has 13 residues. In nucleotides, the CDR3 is TGCGCCAGCAGCCAAGACCTCACCTACGAGCAGTACTTC. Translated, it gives CASSQDLTYEQYF.

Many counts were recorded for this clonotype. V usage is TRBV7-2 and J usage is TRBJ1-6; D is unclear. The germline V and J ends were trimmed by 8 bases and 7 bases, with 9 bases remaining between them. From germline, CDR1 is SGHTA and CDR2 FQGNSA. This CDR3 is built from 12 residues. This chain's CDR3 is CASGDRNSPLHF. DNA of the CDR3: TGTGCCAGCGGGGATCGGAATTCACCCCTCCACTTT.

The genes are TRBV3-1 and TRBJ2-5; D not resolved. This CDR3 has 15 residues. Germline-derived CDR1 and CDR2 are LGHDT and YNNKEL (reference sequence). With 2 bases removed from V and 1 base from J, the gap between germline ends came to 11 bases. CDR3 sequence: CASSQFYLGQETQYF. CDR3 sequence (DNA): TGTGCCAGCAGCCAATTCTACCTCGGCCAAGAGACCCAGTACTTC.

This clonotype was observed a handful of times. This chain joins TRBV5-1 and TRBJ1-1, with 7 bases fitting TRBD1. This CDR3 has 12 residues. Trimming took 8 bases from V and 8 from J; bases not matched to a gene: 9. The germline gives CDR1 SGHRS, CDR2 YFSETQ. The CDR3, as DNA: TGCGCCAGATGCGCCACGACAGGGGAAGCTTTCTTT. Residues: CARCATTGEAFF. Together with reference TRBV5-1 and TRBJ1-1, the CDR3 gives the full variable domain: KAGVTQTPRYLIKTRGQQVTLSCSPISGHRSVSWYQQTPGQGLQFLFEYFSETQRNKGNFPGRFSGRQFSNSRSEMNVSTLELGDSALYLCARCATTGEAFFGQGTRLTVV.

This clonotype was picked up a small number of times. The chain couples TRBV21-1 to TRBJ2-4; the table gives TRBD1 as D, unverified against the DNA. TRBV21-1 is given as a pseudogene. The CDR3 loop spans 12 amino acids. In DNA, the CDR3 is TGTGCCAGCAGCCTTTTTCCACGGGGGGGGTACTTC. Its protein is CASSLFPRGGYF.

DNA of the CDR3: TGTGCTAGTGGTTTGGACCGACAGGTTTACAATGAGCAGTTCTTC. Encoded protein: CASGLDRQVYNEQFF. This rearrangement joins TRBV12-5 to TRBJ2-1; D is possibly TRBD1 (6 bases). Looked up from germline, CDR1 is LGHNT and CDR2 is FRNRAP. The CDR3 is made up of 15 amino acids. Between the trimmed V and J ends, which lost 1 base and 4 bases, there was a span of 11 bases.

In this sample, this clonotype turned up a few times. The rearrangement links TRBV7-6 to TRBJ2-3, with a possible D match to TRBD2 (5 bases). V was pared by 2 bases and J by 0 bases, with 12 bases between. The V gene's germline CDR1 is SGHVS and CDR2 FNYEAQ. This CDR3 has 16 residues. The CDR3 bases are TGTGCCAGCAGCTTACCTACCTTAGCGAGCACAGATACGCAGTATTTT. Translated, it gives CASSLPTLASTDTQYF.

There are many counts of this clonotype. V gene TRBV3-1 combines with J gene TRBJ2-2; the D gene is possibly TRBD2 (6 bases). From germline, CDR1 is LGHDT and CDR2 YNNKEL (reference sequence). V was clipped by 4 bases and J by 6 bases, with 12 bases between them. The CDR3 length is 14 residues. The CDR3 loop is CASSPWGDAGELFF. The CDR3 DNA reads TGTGCCAGCAGCCCGTGGGGGGACGCCGGGGAGCTGTTTTTT.

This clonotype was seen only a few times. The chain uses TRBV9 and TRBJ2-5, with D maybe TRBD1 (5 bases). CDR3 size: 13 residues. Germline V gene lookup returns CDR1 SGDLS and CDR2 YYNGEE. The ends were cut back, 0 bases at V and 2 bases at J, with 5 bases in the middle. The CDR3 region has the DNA TGTGCCAGCAGCGTAGAGGGGCAAGAGACCCAGTACTTC. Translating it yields CASSVEGQETQYF.

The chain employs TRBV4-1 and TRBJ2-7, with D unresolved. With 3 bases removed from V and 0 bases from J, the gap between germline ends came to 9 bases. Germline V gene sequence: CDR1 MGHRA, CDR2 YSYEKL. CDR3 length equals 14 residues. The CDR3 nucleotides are TGCGCCAGCAGCCAGGGCCGGCACTCCTACGAGCAGTACTTC. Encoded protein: CASSQGRHSYEQYF.

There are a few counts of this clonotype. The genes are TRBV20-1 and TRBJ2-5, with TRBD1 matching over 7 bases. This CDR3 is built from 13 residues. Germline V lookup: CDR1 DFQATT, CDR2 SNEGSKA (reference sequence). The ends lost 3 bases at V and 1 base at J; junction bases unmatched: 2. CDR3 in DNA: TGCAGTGCTAGGGGGACAGTCCAAGAGACCCAGTACTTC. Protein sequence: CSARGTVQETQYF.